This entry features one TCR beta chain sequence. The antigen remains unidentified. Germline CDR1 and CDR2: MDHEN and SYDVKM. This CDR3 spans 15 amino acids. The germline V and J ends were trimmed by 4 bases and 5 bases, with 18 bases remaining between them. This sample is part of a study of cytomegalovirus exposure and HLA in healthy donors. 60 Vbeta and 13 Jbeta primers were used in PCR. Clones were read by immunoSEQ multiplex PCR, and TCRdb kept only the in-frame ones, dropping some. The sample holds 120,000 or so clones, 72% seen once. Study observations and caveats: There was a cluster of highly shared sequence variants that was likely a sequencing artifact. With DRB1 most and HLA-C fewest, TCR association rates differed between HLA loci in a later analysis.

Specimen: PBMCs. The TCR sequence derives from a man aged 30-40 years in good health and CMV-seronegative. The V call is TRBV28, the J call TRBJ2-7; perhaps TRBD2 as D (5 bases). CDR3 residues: CASSSGLRRNHEQYF. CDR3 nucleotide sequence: TGTGCCAGCAGTTCCGGACTTAGACGGAACCACGAGCAGTACTTC.